The 32 T cell receptor beta chains presented below share a single source sample, sequenced in a study of blood T cell repertoires in COVID-19. Profiling relied on immunoSEQ multiplex PCR, and the TCRdb table lists in-frame clones only, not all of them. The table records about 440,000 clones, around 89% of them present only once. The sample comprised peripheral blood. The receptors were sampled from a woman aged 30 to 39 with acute or convalescent COVID-19.

The chain recombines TRBV2 with TRBJ1-3; weak D call: TRBD1 (5 bases). Germline CDR1 and CDR2: SNHLY and FYNNEI. This CDR3 is built from 14 residues. V lost 7 bases to trimming and J lost 2 bases, with 12 bases between them. The CDR3 is CASTELTAGNTIYF. CDR3 in DNA: TGTGCCAGCACTGAGTTGACAGCTGGAAACACCATATATTTT.

For the CDR3, the DNA is TGTGCCAGTAGTATAGAAGGAGGGAGCCAGCCCCAGCATTTT. This translates into CASSIEGGSQPQHF. The chain recombines TRBV19 with TRBJ1-5; D is undetermined. In germline, CDR1 is LNHDA, CDR2 SQIVND (reference sequence). This CDR3 is 14 amino acids long. The V end was cut by 0 bases, the J end by 7 bases, with 10 bases between.

The chain combines TRBV2 with TRBJ2-1; weak D call: TRBD1 (7 bases). This CDR3 is 16 amino acids long. Germline V gene data show CDR1 as SNHLY and CDR2 as FYNNEI. V shed 6 bases and J shed 4 bases, with 19 bases lying between them. CDR3 sequence (DNA): TGTGCCAGCAGGGGGGGACAGCTTAAAGGGTACAATGAGCAGTTCTTC. As protein: CASRGGQLKGYNEQFF.

The rearrangement links TRBV19 to TRBJ1-1; TRBD1 might be the D (6 bases). This CDR3 region has 15 residues. The germline CDR1 and CDR2 sequences are LNHDA and SQIVND (reference sequence). V was pared by 2 bases and J by 7 bases, with 17 bases between. CDR3 bases: TGTGCCAGTAGTATATCGGGAGGGGGGATGGTTGAAGCTTTCTTT. As protein: CASSISGGGMVEAFF.

Remarks on this clone: The same CDR3 arises from other DNA sequences in this sample as well. V is TRBV7-3 and J is TRBJ2-1; 7 bases are shared with TRBD1. Germline CDR1 is SGHTA and CDR2 is FQGTGA. The CDR3 is made up of 15 amino acids. J lost 4 bases, V lost 2 bases, and 5 bases had no gene match. This CDR3 reads CASSLLAGGYNEQFF. In DNA form, the CDR3 reads TGTGCCAGCAGCTTACTGGCAGGGGGTTACAATGAGCAGTTCTTC. The full variable domain, its missing parts supplied by reference TRBV7-3 and TRBJ2-1, is GAGVSQTPSNKVTEKGKYVELRCDPISGHTALYWYRQSLGQGPEFLIYFQGTGAADDSGLPNDRFFAVRPEGSVSTLKIQRTERGDSAVYLCASSLLAGGYNEQFFGPGTRLTVL.

This clone was picked up one time. V gene TRBV15 combines with J gene TRBJ2-5; D is unclear. CDR1 LNHNV and CDR2 YYDKDF come from the germline V gene (reference sequence). Trimming took 4 bases from V and 5 from J, leaving 8 bases between them. The CDR3 consists of 12 residues. CDR3 nucleotides: TGTGCCACCAGCACAAACACCGAGACCCAGTACTTC. Translating gives CATSTNTETQYF.

The V call is TRBV29-1, the J call TRBJ1-2; D gene ambiguous. V lost 5 bases, J lost 8 bases, and 12 bases lay in between. Germline CDR1 and CDR2: SQVTM and ANQGSEA. The CDR3 has 11 amino acids. CDR3 sequence: CSVLDSEGYTF. The DNA for the CDR3 is TGCAGCGTTTTGGACTCGGAGGGCTACACCTTC. Based on the CDR3 plus reference TRBV29-1 and TRBJ1-2, the full variable domain is SAVISQKPSRDICQRGTSLTIQCQVDSQVTMMFWYRQQPGQSLTLIATANQGSEATYESGFVIDKFPISRPNLTFSTLTVSNMSPEDSSIYLCSVLDSEGYTFGSGTRLTVV.

This chain links TRBV30 with TRBJ1-6; 9 nucleotides agree with TRBD1. After removal of 1 base from V and 9 bases from J, the junction contained 7 bases not matched to a gene. Germline V lookup: CDR1 GTSNPN, CDR2 SVGIG (reference sequence). The CDR3 consists of 15 residues. CDR3 residues: CAWSATGGASSPLHF. The DNA of the CDR3 is TGTGCCTGGAGTGCCACAGGGGGCGCGAGTTCACCCCTCCACTTT.

The genes are TRBV7-8 and TRBJ1-6; TRBD1 might be the D (6 bases). CDR1 SGHVS and CDR2 FQNEAQ come from the germline V gene. V was pared by 2 bases and J by 5 bases, with 13 bases between. This CDR3 region has 16 residues. CDR3: CASSLRRGPDNSPLHF. Written as DNA, the CDR3 is TGTGCCAGCAGCTTAAGGCGGGGGCCGGATAATTCACCCCTCCACTTT. The full variable domain, its missing parts supplied by reference TRBV7-8 and TRBJ1-6, is GAGVSQSPRYKVAKRGQDVALRCDPISGHVSLFWYQQALGQGPEFLTYFQNEAQLDKSGLPSDRFFAERPEGSVSTLKIQRTQQEDSAVYLCASSLRRGPDNSPLHFGNGTRLTVT.

V is TRBV7-9 and J is TRBJ1-2; 7 positions agree with TRBD1. Trimming cost V 6 bases and J 6 bases; bases outside gene matches: 10. Germline V CDR1 and CDR2: SEHNR, FQNEAQ (reference sequence). CDR3 size: 14 residues. The CDR3 sequence: CASRHVDRAHGYTF. The DNA of the CDR3 is TGTGCCAGCAGACACGTCGACAGGGCTCATGGCTACACCTTC.

The chain couples TRBV18 to TRBJ1-5, with 10 bases matching TRBD1. The CDR3 totals 15 residues. V trimming: 8 bases; J trimming: 4 bases; junction bases outside the gene matches: 8. Germline lookup yields CDR1 KGHSH and CDR2 LQKENI. CDR3 nucleotide sequence: TGTGCCAGCCAACCGGGACAGGGGAAGAATCAGCCCCAGCATTTT. Translating gives CASQPGQGKNQPQHF. Based on the CDR3 plus reference TRBV18 and TRBJ1-5, the full variable domain is NAGVMQNPRHLVRRRGQEARLRCSPMKGHSHVYWYRQLPEEGLKFMVYLQKENIIDESGMPKERFSAEFPKEGPSILRIQQVVRGDSAAYFCASQPGQGKNQPQHFGDGTRLSIL.

This clone was seen more than once but under ten times. The gene calls are TRBV18 and TRBJ2-7; 7 nucleotides align to TRBD2. V was clipped by 3 bases and J by 6 bases; unmatched bases: 8. This CDR3 spans 14 amino acids. Germline V gene lookup returns CDR1 KGHSH and CDR2 LQKENI. The CDR3 nucleotides read TGTGCCAGCTCACCTGTCCGTCGGGGGGTCGAGCAGTACTTC. It codes for CASSPVRRGVEQYF.

The CDR3 nucleotides are TGTGCCAGCAGTCCCATTATAACGGGACAGTATAATTCACCCCTCCACTTT. Amino acid sequence: CASSPIITGQYNSPLHF. V and J are TRBV6-6 and TRBJ1-6; 7 bases agree with TRBD1. The trim removed 5 bases at V and 4 bases at J, leaving 11 bases unmatched. This CDR3 comprises 17 residues. Germline V gene sequence: CDR1 MNHNY, CDR2 SVGAGI (reference sequence).

This clone was detected a few times. The rearrangement links TRBV27 to TRBJ1-2; D unclear. CDR3 length: 14 residues. Trimming took 1 base from V and 7 from J, leaving 13 bases between them. Germline V gives CDR1 MNHEY, CDR2 SMNVEV (reference sequence). The CDR3 region has the DNA TGTGCCAGCAGTTTATTCGGAGGCCCGGGTGGCTACACCTTC. Protein sequence: CASSLFGGPGGYTF.

The rearrangement joins TRBV7-9 to TRBJ1-2; TRBD1 is a possible D gene (5 bases). The CDR3 has 18 amino acids. Germline V gene sequence: CDR1 SEHNR, CDR2 FQNEAQ (reference sequence). Trimming took 5 bases from V and 4 from J, leaving 26 bases between them. CDR3 in DNA: TGTGCCAGCAGCCTCCGACAAGGTCGGGGGTTTTCTGGCTATGGCTACACCTTC. Translating it yields CASSLRQGRGFSGYGYTF.

The chain recombines TRBV28 with TRBJ1-2; possibly TRBD1 for D (5 bases). Germline values: CDR1 MDHEN, CDR2 SYDVKM. The CDR3 covers 17 residues. The V gene lost 4 bases and the J gene lost 0 bases, with 18 bases spanning the gap. DNA of the CDR3: TGTGCCAGCAGTTCCATTACTAGCAGGGTCGCTAACTATGGCTACACCTTC. Translation gives CASSSITSRVANYGYTF.

The rearrangement links TRBV19 to TRBJ2-1; no clear D. Trimming took off 2 bases at V and 0 bases at J, with 11 bases between the two ends. CDR3 length: 16 amino acids. The germline CDR1 and CDR2 sequences are LNHDA and SQIVND (reference sequence). CDR3 in DNA: TGTGCCAGTAGTATACGTTCACCGGGCTCCTACAATGAGCAGTTCTTC. As protein: CASSIRSPGSYNEQFF.

The CDR3: CASSQVVGVETQYF. CDR3 DNA: TGCGCCAGCAGCCAAGTGGTGGGAGTGGAGACCCAGTACTTC. This chain uses TRBV4-1 with TRBJ2-5, with D perhaps matching TRBD2 (5 bases). V lost 1 base to trimming and J lost 5 bases, with 11 bases between them. The CDR3 contains 14 residues. Germline-derived CDR1 and CDR2 are MGHRA and YSYEKL.

The table lists this clone with a count of one. V gene TRBV5-1 combines with J gene TRBJ2-2, with D possibly being TRBD1 (6 bases). V lost 0 bases, J lost 4 bases, and 10 bases lay in between. CDR1 is SGHRS, CDR2 YFSETQ, per germline. The CDR3 has 15 amino acids. DNA for the CDR3: TGCGCCAGCAGCTTGGTCCCAGGGGCCACCGGGGAGCTGTTTTTT. This translates into CASSLVPGATGELFF.

The chain has TRBV10-3 and TRBJ2-5, with TRBD1 matching 7 bases. The junction had 1 base not matched to a gene; V was cut back by 4 bases and J by 2 bases. Germline values: CDR1 ENHRY, CDR2 SYGVKD. This CDR3 has 13 residues. The CDR3 here is CAISGDRQETQYF. DNA for the CDR3: TGTGCCATCAGTGGGGACAGACAAGAGACCCAGTACTTC.

The V gene is TRBV28, the J gene TRBJ1-2, with 7 bases identical to TRBD1. From germline, CDR1 is MDHEN and CDR2 SYDVKM. CDR3 length: 15 residues. V was pared by 5 bases and J by 4 bases, with 10 bases of the junction left unmatched. This CDR3 reads CASSDDRGRGYGYTF. DNA of the CDR3: TGTGCCAGCAGTGATGATAGGGGGCGAGGCTATGGCTACACCTTC.

The chain has TRBV6-6 and TRBJ1-5, with 10 bases aligning to TRBD1. The CDR3 loop spans 13 amino acids. The V gene's germline CDR1 is MNHNY and CDR2 SVGAGI (reference sequence). V gave up 8 bases and J gave up 4 bases; unmatched junction bases: 2. The CDR3 region has the DNA TGTGCCAGCCGGGACAGGGGTAATCAGCCCCAGCATTTT. This sequence encodes CASRDRGNQPQHF.

The chain employs TRBV7-6 and TRBJ2-3, with 13 bases fitting TRBD2. The germline gives CDR1 SGHVS, CDR2 FNYEAQ. V lost 5 bases to trimming and J lost 6 bases; unmatched junction nucleotides: 5. CDR3 size: 15 residues. As DNA, the CDR3 is TGTGCCAGCAGCCAAACTAGCGGGGGGGGCGATACGCAGTATTTT. Translation: CASSQTSGGGDTQYF.

The chain combines TRBV12-3 or TRBV12-4 with TRBJ1-1; D not certain. The CDR3 totals 13 residues. Trimming left V 4 bases short and J 6 bases short, with 12 bases between. This chain's CDR3 is CASSSESGSEAFF. The DNA of the CDR3 is TGTGCCAGCAGTTCAGAATCAGGTTCTGAAGCTTTCTTT.

This chain joins TRBV2 and TRBJ1-3; TRBD1 agrees at 7 bases. Trimming cost V 6 bases and J 2 bases; bases outside gene matches: 10. This CDR3 has 16 residues. The germline V gene has CDR1 SNHLY and CDR2 FYNNEI. This CDR3 is CASRARQGLTGNTIYF. The CDR3 region has the DNA TGTGCCAGCAGAGCAAGACAGGGATTAACTGGAAACACCATATATTTT.

This clone came up once. V gene TRBV28 combines with J gene TRBJ1-6; weak D call: TRBD1 (6 bases). The CDR3 is made up of 16 amino acids. V lost 6 bases, J lost 1 base, and 13 bases lay in between. Germline-derived CDR1 and CDR2 are MDHEN and SYDVKM. In nucleotides, the CDR3 is TGTGCCAGCAGAGACAGGACGGGGTCCTATAATTCACCCCTCCACTTT. Residues: CASRDRTGSYNSPLHF.

J is TRBJ1-4 and V is TRBV9; 7 nucleotides agree with TRBD1. The V and J ends lost 4 bases and 6 bases, in that order; junction bases with no gene match: 9. This CDR3 region has 15 residues. CDR1 is SGDLS, CDR2 YYNGEE, per germline. Here the CDR3 DNA reads TGTGCCAGCAGCACCCAGACAGGGCGGGATGAAAAACTGTTTTTT. This sequence encodes CASSTQTGRDEKLFF.

The chain couples TRBV6-2 or TRBV6-3 to TRBJ1-5, with 8 positions matching TRBD1. J was trimmed by 2 bases and V by 0 bases; bases with no gene match: 6. The CDR3 is made up of 17 amino acids. Germline assignment: CDR1 MNHEY and CDR2 SVGEGT. CDR3 sequence (DNA): TGTGCCAGCAGTTACTCAGCAGGGGGCGTCGGCAATCAGCCCCAGCATTTT. Its translation is CASSYSAGGVGNQPQHF.

This clone came up a few times. The chain combines TRBV27 with TRBJ1-3, with D perhaps TRBD1 (6 bases). The CDR3 runs to 15 residues. The germline CDR1 and CDR2 sequences are MNHEY and SMNVEV (reference sequence). Trimming shortened V by 0 bases and J by 4 bases, and 10 bases separated the two germline ends. The CDR3 DNA reads as TGTGCCAGCAGTTTATCTACAGGGCCCGGAAACACCATATATTTT. Protein: CASSLSTGPGNTIYF.

The rearrangement links TRBV29-1 to TRBJ2-3; 9 bases are a match to TRBD1. CDR3 length: 15 residues. Germline lookup yields CDR1 SQVTM and CDR2 ANQGSEA. J was trimmed by 6 bases and V by 3 bases; bases with no gene match: 10. The CDR3 protein is CSVEGEGQGFDTQYF. DNA of the CDR3: TGCAGCGTTGAGGGTGAGGGACAGGGTTTCGATACGCAGTATTTT.

The chain uses TRBV4-1 and TRBJ2-5, with TRBD2 matching 10 bases. V lost 1 base, J lost 4 bases, and 15 bases stayed unmatched. Germline CDR1 is MGHRA and CDR2 is YSYEKL. The CDR3 contains 19 residues. For the CDR3, the DNA is TGCGCCAGCAGCCAAGTGGTGGCTAGCGGGGGCATCCCAGGAGAGACCCAGTACTTC. It translates to CASSQVVASGGIPGETQYF.

This CDR3 reads CAGRRGIGLNEQFF. DNA for the CDR3: TGTGCCGGAAGGCGGGGAATTGGCTTAAATGAGCAGTTCTTC. The J gene is TRBJ2-1, the V gene TRBV5-6, with a weak D call TRBD2 (6 bases). The CDR3 covers 14 residues. The ends were cut back, 10 bases at V and 7 bases at J, with 21 bases in the middle. Per germline, CDR1 SGHDT and CDR2 YYEEEE.